This T cell receptor (beta chain) came from a study of cytomegalovirus exposure and HLA in healthy donors. Germline loops: CDR1 MNHNY, CDR2 SVGAGI (reference sequence). CDR3 length: 15 amino acids. The J segment lost 4 bases and the V segment lost 5 bases, leaving 8 bases of the junction unmatched. PCR amplification relied on 60 Vbeta primers (plus 13 Jbeta primers). TCRdb's copy holds only in-frame clones and misses some; the assay was immunoSEQ multiplex PCR. The sample has tens of thousands of clones; 80% are singletons. Sample: PBMCs. The clonotype comes from a male donor in good health and CMV-seronegative. The genes are TRBV6-6 and TRBJ1-2; 9 nucleotides match TRBD1. The CDR3 DNA reads as TGTGCCAGCAGTCCGGACAGGGGTCTTCTCTATGGCTACACCTTC. It specifies CASSPDRGLLYGYTF.